These 21 T cell receptor beta chains originate from one sample sequenced in a study of human T cells and chemical hapten exposure. TCRdb redid the calling of the RACE reads with MiXCR, one entry per CDR3 protein. The data contain roughly 64,000 distinct CDR3 sequences, about 10% of them seen just once; the ten biggest clones take up around 4.1%. Time point here: pre-sensitization, week 0. As to treatment: therapeutic diphenylcyclopropenone sensitization with weekly scalp DPC. The sample in question was whole blood, obtained in connection with sensitization to the hapten diphenylcyclopropenone (DPC). Receptors were obtained from a woman between 40 and 50 years old with alopecia areata. Some clones in this sample may be carry-over from other donors' samples.

Many counts were recorded for this clonotype. The rearrangement links TRBV10-3 to TRBJ2-1; 9 nucleotides align to TRBD2. CDR3 length: 13 residues. Trimming removed 6 bases from V and 10 bases from J; junction bases left unmatched: 7. The germline V gene has CDR1 ENHRY and CDR2 SYGVKD. CDR3 amino acids: CAISKGLAGEQFF. CDR3 sequence (DNA): TGTGCCATCAGCAAGGGGCTAGCGGGAGAGCAGTTCTTC.

The chain uses TRBV29-1 and TRBJ1-2; D gene unclear. Per the germline V gene, CDR1 is SQVTM and CDR2 is ANQGSEA. V lost 8 bases, J lost 7 bases, and 17 bases lay in between. There are 12 residues in the CDR3. The CDR3 reads CSTESGFGGYTF. CDR3 coding DNA: TGCAGCACCGAATCGGGCTTCGGTGGCTACACCTTC.

The V call is TRBV29-1, the J call TRBJ2-2; D remains ambiguous. CDR1 and CDR2 (germline): SQVTM, ANQGSEA. The CDR3 covers 14 residues. V was cut by 1 base and J by 6 bases, with 12 bases left in between. CDR3 amino acids: CSVEAGLSAGELFF. The CDR3 DNA is TGCAGCGTTGAAGCCGGTCTGTCTGCCGGGGAGCTGTTTTTT.

This clonotype has a handful of counts. The chain joins TRBV7-9 to TRBJ2-1; D not resolved. Trimming removed 5 bases from V and 7 bases from J, with 18 bases in between. The CDR3 contains 15 residues. Germline V gives CDR1 SEHNR, CDR2 FQNEAQ (reference sequence). The CDR3 coding sequence is TGTGCCAGCAGCCCCCGCGCGAATCTTGGGAATGAGCAGTTCTTC. Its protein product is CASSPRANLGNEQFF.

This clonotype was recorded at least ten times. The chain links TRBV27 to TRBJ2-5, with D possibly matching TRBD2 (6 bases). The germline V gene has CDR1 MNHEY and CDR2 SMNVEV (reference sequence). The CDR3 has 15 amino acids. The V gene lost 5 bases and the J gene lost 5 bases, with 18 bases spanning the gap. Written as DNA, the CDR3 is TGTGCCAGCAGTCCCCGGAGTAGCGGAGGGGAGACCCAGTACTTC. Its protein product is CASSPRSSGGETQYF.

This rearrangement joins TRBV10-1 to TRBJ1-1; D not resolved. The V gene's germline CDR1 is WNHNN and CDR2 SYGVQD (reference sequence). V lost 8 bases and J lost 0, with 22 bases in between. The CDR3 is 17 residues long. The CDR3 protein is CASPEGIQKPLNTEAFF. The CDR3 bases are TGCGCCAGCCCCGAAGGAATACAGAAGCCTTTGAACACTGAAGCTTTCTTT.

At least ten counts were recorded for this clonotype. The chain links TRBV15 to TRBJ1-1, with TRBD1 matching over 9 bases. Germline lookup yields CDR1 LNHNV and CDR2 YYDKDF (reference sequence). Trimming took 1 base from V and 7 from J; bases not matched to a gene: 4. The CDR3 consists of 14 residues. The CDR3 reads CATSRAGQGLEAFF. The CDR3 region has the DNA TGTGCCACCAGCAGAGCGGGACAGGGACTTGAAGCTTTCTTT.

This clonotype was seen more than once but under ten times. CDR3 sequence (DNA): TGTGCCAGCAGTCCCGGGCGGGGGGAGGGCCGTAGGGGTGAGCAGTTCTTC. Residues: CASSPGRGEGRRGEQFF. The V and J genes are TRBV12-3 or TRBV12-4 and TRBJ2-1; TRBD2 matches at 8 bases. The CDR3 is made up of 17 amino acids. The V gene end was trimmed by 5 bases and the J gene end by 9 bases; junction bases not matched to a gene: 18.

This clonotype was recorded a few times. The chain joins TRBV29-1 to TRBJ2-7; D unclear. The length of the CDR3 is 13 residues. V shed 2 bases and J shed 3 bases, with 11 bases lying between them. Germline CDR1 is SQVTM and CDR2 is ANQGSEA. The CDR3 nucleotides are TGCAGCGTTGAAATCCCTTATAACTACGAGCAGTACTTC. It is translated as CSVEIPYNYEQYF.

At least ten counts were recorded for this clonotype. CDR3 sequence: CASSQDLRGSTEAFF. The CDR3 DNA sequence: TGCGCCAGCAGCCAAGATTTGCGGGGCAGCACTGAAGCTTTCTTT. The V gene is TRBV4-3, the J gene TRBJ1-1, with D perhaps TRBD1 (5 bases). V was shortened by 0 bases and J by 4 bases, with 12 bases between the two germline ends. CDR1 is LGHNA, CDR2 YSLEER, per germline. The CDR3 loop spans 15 amino acids.

This clonotype was seen a handful of times. The chain uses TRBV11-2 and TRBJ1-2; the match to TRBD1 covers 9 bases. V was clipped by 5 bases and J by 6 bases; unmatched bases: 4. Germline CDR1 is SGHAT and CDR2 is FQNNGV. The CDR3 is 13 residues long. This CDR3 reads CASSLTGGDGYTF. Here the CDR3 DNA reads TGTGCCAGCAGCCTTACAGGGGGCGATGGCTACACCTTC.

V gene TRBV25-1 combines with J gene TRBJ2-1, with D possibly matching TRBD1 (5 bases). This CDR3 has 13 amino acids. Germline V CDR1 and CDR2: MGHDK, SYGVNS. V was pared by 5 bases and J by 5 bases, with 10 bases between. CDR3 bases: TGTGCCAGCAGTTCACAGGAAAACAATGAGCAGTTCTTC. Amino acid sequence: CASSSQENNEQFF.

The genes are TRBV7-9 and TRBJ1-2; D remains ambiguous. Trimming shortened V by 1 base and J by 4 bases, and 13 bases separated the two germline ends. Germline V gene sequence: CDR1 SEHNR, CDR2 FQNEAQ (reference sequence). This CDR3 comprises 15 residues. CDR3 protein: CASSLETGRVYGYTF. In DNA, the CDR3 is TGTGCCAGCAGCTTAGAGACGGGTAGGGTCTATGGCTACACCTTC. The variable domain in full, completed from reference TRBV7-9 and TRBJ1-2, reads DTGVSQNPRHKITKRGQNVTFRCDPISEHNRLYWYRQTLGQGPEFLTYFQNEAQLEKSRLLSDRFSAERPKGSFSTLEIQRTEQGDSAMYLCASSLETGRVYGYTFGSGTRLTVV.

This clonotype came up many times. V gene TRBV4-3 combines with J gene TRBJ2-3, with D perhaps matching TRBD2 (5 bases). V was trimmed by 2 bases and J by 8 bases, leaving 26 bases between them. In germline, CDR1 is LGHNA, CDR2 YSLEER. This CDR3 region has 18 residues. In DNA, the CDR3 is TGCGCCAGCAGCCAATCCCCTGGGGTAGCGCCTCCAGAAGGTACGCAGTATTTT. It encodes CASSQSPGVAPPEGTQYF.

This clonotype has ten or more counts. This sequence joins TRBV29-1 and TRBJ2-7, with 12 nucleotides matching TRBD1. V shed 6 bases, J shed 5 bases, and the junction held 8 bases outside the gene matches. The CDR3 has 14 residues. Germline CDR1 reads SQVTM; CDR2 reads ANQGSEA. The CDR3 loop reads CSVPGQGAVNEQYF. In DNA, the CDR3 is TGCAGCGTCCCGGGACAGGGGGCTGTCAACGAGCAGTACTTC.

The J gene is TRBJ2-5, the V gene TRBV6-2 or TRBV6-3, with unresolved D. Germline CDR1 and CDR2: MNHEY and SVGEGT. Trimming stripped 8 bases from V and 2 bases from J, with 9 bases between. The CDR3 totals 12 residues. DNA of the CDR3: TGTGCCAGCGCTCACAGACAAGAGACCCAGTACTTC. It specifies CASAHRQETQYF.

The sample holds a few counts of this clonotype. The V gene is TRBV12-3 or TRBV12-4, the J gene TRBJ1-4; D gene unclear. The CDR3 spans 12 residues. Trimming shortened V by 7 bases and J by 7 bases, and 10 bases separated the two germline ends. The CDR3 is CASTKGLEKLFF. The DNA for the CDR3 is TGTGCCAGCACCAAAGGGCTTGAAAAACTGTTTTTT.

The chain has TRBV7-2 and TRBJ2-7, with TRBD1 matching over 8 bases. J gave up 2 bases and V 5 bases, and 5 bases lay outside the gene matches. CDR3 size: 14 residues. Germline V gene lookup returns CDR1 SGHTA and CDR2 FQGNSA. CDR3 protein: CASSLQGGAYEQYF. Here the CDR3 DNA reads TGTGCCAGCAGCCTACAGGGGGGAGCCTACGAGCAGTACTTC.

Written as DNA, the CDR3 is TGTGCCAGCAGCTTCGGAAGGGGCCTCTCTGGAAACACCATATATTTT. Translated, it gives CASSFGRGLSGNTIYF. V gene TRBV7-9 combines with J gene TRBJ1-3, with D possibly being TRBD1 (5 bases). Germline V lookup: CDR1 SEHNR, CDR2 FQNEAQ (reference sequence). This CDR3 region has 16 residues. Trimming took 3 bases from V and 0 from J, leaving 12 bases between them.

This clonotype has at least ten counts. The chain joins TRBV20-1 to TRBJ2-7; 8 bases fit TRBD2. Trimming removed 2 bases from V and 6 bases from J; junction bases left unmatched: 12. The CDR3 extends over 15 amino acids. The germline V gene has CDR1 DFQATT and CDR2 SNEGSKA (reference sequence). DNA for the CDR3: TGCAGTGCTAGAAACCCGGGGGGACTAGTTCTCGAGCAGTACTTC. As protein: CSARNPGGLVLEQYF.

This clonotype has ten or more counts. The rearrangement joins TRBV12-5 to TRBJ2-7; D gene unclear. The CDR3 consists of 11 residues. V was cut by 3 bases and J by 1 base, with 1 base left in between. The germline V gene encodes CDR1 LGHNT and CDR2 FRNRAP. The CDR3, as DNA: TGTGCTAGTGGTTTTTCCTACGAGCAGTACTTC. Its translation: CASGFSYEQYF.